This T cell receptor beta chain was recovered during a study of Graves' ophthalmopathy and Graves' hyperthyroidism (dated by TCRdb to 2016 to 2018). Background on the whole study: Hyperthyroidism was defined as stable when no progression to ophthalmopathy occurred within 18 months of follow-up. The study used TCR beta repertoire signatures to distinguish Graves' ophthalmopathy from Graves' hyperthyroidism and to predict progression to ophthalmopathy. In total, under 150 blood samples were TCR-sequenced: approximately 42 ophthalmopathy, some 75 hyperthyroidism and 17 hyperthyroidism-to-ophthalmopathy patients. To explore V-J signatures that distinguish ophthalmopathy from hyperthyroidism, a discovery set of about 99 patients was enrolled, made up of over 40 with ophthalmopathy and roughly 55 with stable hyperthyroidism. An independent validation cohort comprised fewer than 20 hyperthyroidism patients and some 16 patients who later progressed from hyperthyroidism to ophthalmopathy. In more than five hyperthyroidism patients, T-cell repertoires of thyroid tissue and blood were compared. Following sampling, methimazole starting at 30 mg daily was administered to hyperthyroidism patients, and high-dose intravenous methylprednisolone was administered to ophthalmopathy patients. Overall results and qualifications from the work: In cross-validation, the 13-signature model distinguished ophthalmopathy from stable hyperthyroidism with less than 90% sensitivity and about 81% specificity, while in the test set the corresponding values were about 80% and 75%. Sample size was not statistically predetermined, and group allocation was not concealed from the investigators. In validation, the model predicted ophthalmopathy progression with nearly 71% sensitivity and roughly 78% specificity; some twelve predicted patients were CT-confirmed with GO in a median of 6.5 months. Most of the expanded thyroid clonotypes with a frequency above 0.001 were also detected in blood, and it was suggested that the thyroid immune response may be reflected by blood repertoires.

Per the germline V gene (reference sequence), LNHDA is the CDR1 and SQIVND is the CDR2. The germline V and J ends show losses of 9 bases and 6 bases respectively, and no gene match explains 17 bases of the junction. Inclusive of the bounding cysteine and phenylalanine, the CDR3 is 16 residues long. Just the 48-base CDR3 DNA is kept, in frame starting at base 1. For this clonotype: Its antigen specificity is not known. No per-base quality is available; no much larger clone lies one base away.

For repertoire sequencing, the TCR beta CDR3 regions were amplified from RNA transcripts. HTBI primers and the Qiagen OneStep RT-PCR kit were used in a first-round RT-PCR, which was followed by a second-round multiplex PCR, size selection and purification. The libraries underwent paired-end sequencing with 100 bp reads on an Illumina HiSeq2000. On the authors' methods: SOAPnuke was used for read processing, and reads with adapters, uncalled bases, a mean Phred below 15, or no exact constant-primer or identifier match were discarded. COPE v1.2.5 was used to merge high-quality paired reads. Each unique nucleotide sequence was treated as a clonotype, and MiTCR v1.1 was used to align the clonotypes to the IMGT TRB V, D and J references. The analysis was limited to V-J combinations with a frequency above 0.0001, which together covered over 99% of the repertoires. A TCR clonal expansion and chaos score per V-J combination was defined as the ratio of F50 clonal expansion to chaos observed in the TCRdist matrix. Features were reduced by Welch's t-statistics and random forest to approximately 12 V-J combinations, which fed a naive Bayes classifier. Thyroid-blood repertoire similarity was quantified with the Morisita-Horn index. TCRdb handled the public reads itself, with Q25 trimming in fastp and clone calling in MiXCR, and kept productive beta chains. Entries that share a CDR3 protein sequence are merged under the most common genes and DNA. TCRdb's processing, not the authors', yielded these V and J calls. The sample profile shows around 1.1 million distinct CDR3 sequences; about 36% of them were found once. Of the sample, 11% is held by the ten largest clones.

Patients with hyperthyroidism were aged 18 to 65 years, had been newly diagnosed, and had a disease duration of less than 2 months. Patients were excluded if they had other autoimmune diseases, uncontrolled infections, pregnancy or lactation. Clinical symptoms, serum thyroxine, TRAb, thyroid ultrasound and orbital computed tomography were used for diagnosis. Total RNA was extracted using Trizol reagent, and RNA quality was checked on an Agilent 2100 Bioanalyzer. Input material: peripheral blood or thyroid tissue (not recorded which). This clonotype originated in an adult man with Graves' hyperthyroidism. In this chain, TRBV19 is recombined with TRBJ1-2; TRBD1 lines up with 9 middle nucleotides. The CDR3 protein sequence reads: CASSRDRERLGDGYTF. The sequence in DNA is TGTGCCAGCAGCCGGGACAGGGAACGATTGGGGGATGGCTACACCTTC.